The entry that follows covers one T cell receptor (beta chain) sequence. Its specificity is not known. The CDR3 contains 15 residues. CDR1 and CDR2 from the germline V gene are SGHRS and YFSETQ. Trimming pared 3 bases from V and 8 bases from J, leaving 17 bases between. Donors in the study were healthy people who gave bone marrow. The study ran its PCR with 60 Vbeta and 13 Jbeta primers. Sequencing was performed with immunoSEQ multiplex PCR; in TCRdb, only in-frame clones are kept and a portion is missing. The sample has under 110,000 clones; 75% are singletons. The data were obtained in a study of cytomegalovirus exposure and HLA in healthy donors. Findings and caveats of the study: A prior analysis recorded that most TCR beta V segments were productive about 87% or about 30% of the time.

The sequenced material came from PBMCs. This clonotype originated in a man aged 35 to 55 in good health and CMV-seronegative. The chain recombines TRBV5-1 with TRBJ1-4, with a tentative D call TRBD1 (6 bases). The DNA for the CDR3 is TGCGCCAGCAGCTCGGGGGGGCGCGAAGGAGAAAAACTGTTTTTT. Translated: CASSSGGREGEKLFF.